The T cell receptor beta chain under discussion was sequenced for a study of T cell responses to AZD1222 COVID-19 vaccine. General observations from the study: Donors were largely white British and mainly female; clonal diversity was possibly underestimated. Repertoires were sampled only after the peak T cell response.

The method was immunoSEQ multiplex PCR; TCRdb's version includes in-frame clones alone and lacks a portion of them. Altogether approximately 170,000 clones are present, approximately 92% being singletons, with the ten largest covering roughly 1.6%. Remarks on this clone: Its matching antigen is unknown.

CDR3 length: 15 amino acids. V lost 5 bases and J 2 bases, leaving 14 bases between the germline ends. CDR1 is SGHTA, CDR2 FQGTGA, per germline. The chain combines TRBV7-3 with TRBJ2-3; D might be TRBD1 (5 bases). The receptor's source is an adult in good health. The specimen was peripheral blood, collected on day 0 of AZD1222 vaccination. CDR3 sequence reads: CASSPKRGLTDTQYF. CDR3 DNA: TGTGCCAGCAGCCCTAAAAGGGGTCTCACAGATACGCAGTATTTT.